The TCR beta chain under discussion was sequenced for a study of control samples from healthy donors and cancer patients. The CDR3 spans 16 residues. Germline V gene sequence: CDR1 MNHEY, CDR2 SVGEGT. Trimming removed 0 bases from V and 0 bases from J, with 9 bases in between. Method: immunoSEQ multiplex PCR; TCRdb's copy keeps in-frame clones and lacks some. The profile shows around 92,000 clones, about four fifths of them singletons. The TCR originated in a man between 60 and 75 years old in good health. Source material: blood. This sequence joins TRBV6-2 or TRBV6-3 and TRBJ2-1; the D gene is possibly TRBD2 (5 bases). CDR3 in DNA: TGTGCCAGCAGTTACTCCGGGGAGAGCTCCTACAATGAGCAGTTCTTC. Translation: CASSYSGESSYNEQFF.